This is a list of T cell receptor beta chains from one sample in a study of T cells in Graves' hyperthyroidism and ophthalmopathy. MiXCR, applied by TCRdb to the multiplex PCR reads, yields one record per CDR3 protein. The table lists over 450,000 distinct CDR3 sequences, about a sixth of them singletons, with approximately 18% in the top ten. The sample comprised blood. These receptors originate from a woman aged 18 to 35 with Graves' ophthalmopathy. The CDR3 runs from the conserved cysteine through the conserved F or W. D genes are given only for firm matches. Clone size is given for some rows only: seen once, a few or many times, or a class if the clone is expanded.

D gene: NA; clone size: many; V gene: TRBV28; J gene: TRBJ2-1; CDR3 protein: CASSFDPYNEQFF; CDR3 DNA: TGTGCCAGCAGTTTTGACCCGTACAATGAGCAGTTCTTC
D gene: NA; clone size: few; V gene: TRBV6-5; J gene: TRBJ1-5; CDR3 protein: CASSYGKGQPQHF; CDR3 DNA: TGTGCCAGCAGTTACGGAAAGGGGCAGCCCCAGCATTTT
D gene: TRBD1; clone size: many; V gene: TRBV20-1; J gene: TRBJ2-7; CDR3 protein: CSARDRDSILRDRGYEQYF; CDR3 DNA: TGCAGTGCTAGGGACCGGGACAGCATATTACGGGATAGGGGCTACGAGCAGTACTTC
D gene: TRBD1; clone size: few; V gene: TRBV27; J gene: TRBJ2-7; CDR3 protein: CASRLQGESYEQYF; CDR3 DNA: TGTGCCAGCCGTCTACAGGGGGAATCCTACGAGCAGTACTTC
D gene: TRBD2; clone size: NA; V gene: TRBV6-1; J gene: TRBJ2-2; CDR3 protein: CASKERGLGVTGELFF; CDR3 DNA: TGTGCCAGCAAGGAGAGAGGACTAGGCGTCACCGGGGAGCTGTTTTTT
D gene: NA; clone size: many; V gene: TRBV27; J gene: TRBJ2-7; CDR3 protein: CASSLRGAYYEQYF; CDR3 DNA: TGTGCCAGCAGTTTAAGGGGGGCATACTACGAGCAGTACTTC
D gene: NA; clone size: many; V gene: TRBV28; J gene: TRBJ1-1; CDR3 protein: CASSPILGEPEAFF; CDR3 DNA: TGTGCCAGCAGCCCTATCCTCGGTGAACCTGAAGCTTTCTTT
D gene: NA; clone size: many; V gene: TRBV15; J gene: TRBJ1-1; CDR3 protein: CATSRDLEGTEAFF; CDR3 DNA: TGTGCCACCAGCAGAGATCTGGAGGGAACTGAAGCTTTCTTT
D gene: TRBD2; clone size: few; V gene: TRBV30; J gene: TRBJ2-2; CDR3 protein: CAWSRGLAGPGELFF; CDR3 DNA: TGTGCCTGGTCCAGGGGACTAGCGGGGCCCGGGGAGCTGTTTTTT
D gene: NA; clone size: many; V gene: TRBV5-1; J gene: TRBJ2-7; CDR3 protein: CASSLGGYPYEQYF; CDR3 DNA: TGCGCCAGCAGCTTGGGGGGCTACCCCTACGAGCAGTACTTC
D gene: TRBD1; clone size: many; V gene: TRBV28; J gene: TRBJ2-7; CDR3 protein: CASSSFRDREFNWWTYEQYF; CDR3 DNA: TGTGCCAGCAGTTCCTTCCGGGACAGGGAATTTAATTGGTGGACCTACGAGCAGTACTTC
D gene: NA; clone size: NA; V gene: TRBV19; J gene: TRBJ2-1; CDR3 protein: CASSIMVGQRPYNEQFF; CDR3 DNA: TGTGCCAGTAGTATCATGGTCGGTCAGAGGCCTTACAATGAGCAGTTCTTC
D gene: TRBD1; clone size: once; V gene: TRBV19; J gene: TRBJ2-5; CDR3 protein: CASSPTGSETQYF; CDR3 DNA: TGTGCCAGTAGTCCGACAGGGAGCGAGACCCAGTACTTC
D gene: NA; clone size: NA; V gene: TRBV3-1; J gene: TRBJ1-2; CDR3 protein: CASSRGPFRQTNGYTF; CDR3 DNA: TGTGCCAGCAGCCGGGGGCCGTTTCGACAGACCAATGGCTACACCTTC
D gene: NA; clone size: many; V gene: TRBV5-1; J gene: TRBJ2-2; CDR3 protein: CASSPETGELFF; CDR3 DNA: TGCGCCAGCAGTCCAGAAACCGGGGAGCTGTTTTTT
D gene: NA; clone size: few; V gene: TRBV11-2; J gene: TRBJ2-6; CDR3 protein: CASSSARGTGPSSGANVLTF; CDR3 DNA: TGTGCCAGCAGCTCAGCCCGGGGAACAGGGCCCTCCTCTGGGGCCAACGTCCTGACTTTC
D gene: NA; clone size: many; V gene: TRBV11-2; J gene: TRBJ2-1; CDR3 protein: CASSLDRPLSYNEQFF; CDR3 DNA: TGTGCCAGCAGCTTAGATCGCCCCCTTTCCTACAATGAGCAGTTCTTC
D gene: NA; clone size: few; V gene: TRBV6-2/TRBV6-3; J gene: TRBJ1-1; CDR3 protein: CASTSEGLTEAFF; CDR3 DNA: TGTGCCAGCACCTCAGAAGGACTCACTGAAGCTTTCTTT
D gene: NA; clone size: NA; V gene: TRBV28; J gene: TRBJ2-7; CDR3 protein: CASSFGLRSYEQYF; CDR3 DNA: TGTGCCAGCAGTTTTGGGCTCCGCTCCTACGAGCAGTACTTC
D gene: NA; clone size: many; V gene: TRBV28; J gene: TRBJ1-3; CDR3 protein: CASSSPKPGNTIYF; CDR3 DNA: TGTGCCAGCAGTTCGCCCAAGCCAGGAAACACCATATATTTT
D gene: NA; clone size: many; V gene: TRBV29-1; J gene: TRBJ2-3; CDR3 protein: CSVEGGSNTDTQYF; CDR3 DNA: TGCAGCGTTGAAGGCGGTTCAAACACAGATACGCAGTATTTT
D gene: NA; clone size: many; V gene: TRBV28; J gene: TRBJ2-5; CDR3 protein: CASSLRPANVEETQYF; CDR3 DNA: TGTGCCAGCAGTTTAAGGCCCGCAAACGTAGAAGAGACCCAGTACTTC
D gene: TRBD2; clone size: few; V gene: TRBV11-2; J gene: TRBJ2-1; CDR3 protein: CASSLLAVRDEQFF; CDR3 DNA: TGTGCCAGCAGCTTACTAGCGGTCAGGGATGAGCAGTTCTTC
D gene: TRBD2; clone size: NA; V gene: TRBV20-1; J gene: TRBJ2-3; CDR3 protein: CSARATSGGAIDTQYF; CDR3 DNA: TGCAGTGCCCGAGCGACTAGCGGGGGGGCTATAGATACGCAGTATTTT
D gene: NA; clone size: many; V gene: TRBV13; J gene: TRBJ1-6; CDR3 protein: CASSLRESPLHF; CDR3 DNA: TGTGCCAGCAGCTTAAGGGAGTCACCCCTCCACTTT
D gene: TRBD1; clone size: many; V gene: TRBV30; J gene: TRBJ2-2; CDR3 protein: CAWSKRRQGNTGELFF; CDR3 DNA: TGTGCCTGGAGTAAAAGGCGACAGGGTAACACCGGGGAGCTGTTTTTT
D gene: NA; clone size: few; V gene: TRBV12-3/TRBV12-4; J gene: TRBJ2-4; CDR3 protein: CASSSRQWIAKNIQYF; CDR3 DNA: TGTGCCAGCAGTTCCCGACAGTGGATAGCCAAAAACATTCAGTACTTC
D gene: NA; clone size: few; V gene: TRBV3-1; J gene: TRBJ1-6; CDR3 protein: CASSDPGGPLHF; CDR3 DNA: TGTGCCAGCAGCGATCCCGGGGGACCCCTCCACTTT
D gene: NA; clone size: many; V gene: TRBV11-2; J gene: TRBJ1-2; CDR3 protein: CASSSIQERGYTF; CDR3 DNA: TGTGCCAGCAGCTCGATCCAGGAACGGGGCTACACCTTC
D gene: NA; clone size: many; V gene: TRBV7-9; J gene: TRBJ2-1; CDR3 protein: CASSLLSTQTVQQFF; CDR3 DNA: TGTGCCAGCAGCCTTCTGTCAACGCAGACAGTACAGCAGTTCTTC
D gene: TRBD1; clone size: many; V gene: TRBV6-1; J gene: TRBJ2-7; CDR3 protein: CASSRSGQPTYEQYF; CDR3 DNA: TGTGCCAGCAGTAGATCGGGACAGCCTACCTACGAGCAGTACTTC
D gene: TRBD2; clone size: few; V gene: TRBV20-1; J gene: TRBJ2-5; CDR3 protein: CSARGTSETGSQETQYF; CDR3 DNA: TGCAGTGCTAGAGGGACTAGCGAAACCGGCAGCCAAGAGACCCAGTACTTC
D gene: TRBD1; clone size: many; V gene: TRBV27; J gene: TRBJ2-3; CDR3 protein: CASSSGQGLTDTQYF; CDR3 DNA: TGTGCCAGCAGTTCAGGACAGGGTTTGACAGATACGCAGTATTTT
D gene: NA; clone size: many; V gene: TRBV2; J gene: TRBJ1-2; CDR3 protein: CASLPAANYGYTF; CDR3 DNA: TGTGCCAGCCTCCCGGCAGCAAACTATGGCTACACCTTC
D gene: NA; clone size: few; V gene: TRBV25-1; J gene: TRBJ1-2; CDR3 protein: CASRETGFYGYTF; CDR3 DNA: TGTGCCAGCAGGGAGACAGGTTTCTATGGCTACACCTTC
D gene: NA; clone size: NA; V gene: TRBV29-1; J gene: TRBJ2-5; CDR3 protein: CSVEELGRQEETQYF; CDR3 DNA: TGCAGCGTTGAAGAGCTGGGGAGGCAGGAGGAGACCCAGTACTTC
D gene: TRBD1; clone size: many; V gene: TRBV12-3/TRBV12-4; J gene: TRBJ2-2; CDR3 protein: CASSLGRDRGTGELFF; CDR3 DNA: TGTGCCAGCAGTTTAGGCCGGGACAGGGGCACCGGGGAGCTGTTTTTT
D gene: NA; clone size: NA; V gene: TRBV12-3/TRBV12-4; J gene: TRBJ2-1; CDR3 protein: CASSPQGPTSQFF; CDR3 DNA: TGTGCCAGCAGTCCGCAGGGGCCCACGAGCCAGTTCTTC
D gene: NA; clone size: many; V gene: TRBV4-3; J gene: TRBJ1-5; CDR3 protein: CASSLYPRDQPQHF; CDR3 DNA: TGCGCCAGCAGCCTCTACCCCAGGGACCAGCCCCAGCATTTT
D gene: TRBD1; clone size: NA; V gene: TRBV5-8; J gene: TRBJ1-5; CDR3 protein: CASSVRQGEYLNQPQHF; CDR3 DNA: TGTGCCAGCAGCGTTCGACAGGGCGAGTACCTCAATCAGCCCCAGCATTTT
D gene: NA; clone size: NA; V gene: TRBV29-1; J gene: TRBJ2-7; CDR3 protein: CSVAFLGEQQYF; CDR3 DNA: TGCAGCGTTGCGTTCCTAGGGGAACAGCAGTACTTC
D gene: NA; clone size: many; V gene: TRBV28; J gene: TRBJ2-5; CDR3 protein: CASSSVGIRYF; CDR3 DNA: TGTGCCAGCAGTTCTGTCGGGATTCGGTACTTC
D gene: NA; clone size: few; V gene: TRBV7-9; J gene: TRBJ1-2; CDR3 protein: CASTHQAGYGYTF; CDR3 DNA: TGTGCCAGCACCCATCAGGCTGGCTATGGCTACACCTTC
D gene: NA; clone size: NA; V gene: TRBV6-1; J gene: TRBJ1-1; CDR3 protein: CASSEARQFLTEAFF; CDR3 DNA: TGTGCCAGCAGTGAAGCGCGACAGTTCCTCACTGAAGCTTTCTTT